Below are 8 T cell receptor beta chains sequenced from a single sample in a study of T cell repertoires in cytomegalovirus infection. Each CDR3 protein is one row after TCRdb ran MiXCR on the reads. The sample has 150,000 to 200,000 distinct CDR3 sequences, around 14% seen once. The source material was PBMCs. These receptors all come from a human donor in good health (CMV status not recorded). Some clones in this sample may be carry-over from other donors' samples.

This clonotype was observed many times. In DNA, the CDR3 is TGTGCCAGCAGACAAATCTCCTGGGAGCTGTTTTTT. It yields the protein CASRQISWELFF. The chain employs TRBV12-3 or TRBV12-4 and TRBJ2-2; no clear D gene. V was shortened by 6 bases and J by 9 bases, with 11 bases between the two germline ends. CDR3 length equals 12 residues.

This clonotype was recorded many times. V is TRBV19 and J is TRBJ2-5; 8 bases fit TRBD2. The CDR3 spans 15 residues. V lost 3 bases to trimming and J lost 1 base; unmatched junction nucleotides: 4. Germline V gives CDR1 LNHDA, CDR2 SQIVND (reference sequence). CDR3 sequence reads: CASSITSGSQETQYF. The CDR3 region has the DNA TGTGCCAGTAGTATTACCAGCGGGAGCCAAGAGACCCAGTACTTC.

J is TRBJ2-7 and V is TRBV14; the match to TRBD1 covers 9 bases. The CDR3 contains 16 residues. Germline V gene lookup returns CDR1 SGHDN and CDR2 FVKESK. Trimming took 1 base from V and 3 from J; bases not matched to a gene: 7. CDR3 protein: CASSQAGTGNLYEQYF. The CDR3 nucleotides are TGTGCCAGCAGCCAAGCCGGGACAGGGAATCTCTACGAGCAGTACTTC.

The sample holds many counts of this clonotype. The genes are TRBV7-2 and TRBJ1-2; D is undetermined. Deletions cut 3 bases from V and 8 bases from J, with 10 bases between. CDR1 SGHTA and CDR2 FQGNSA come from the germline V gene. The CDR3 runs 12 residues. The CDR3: CASSLRARGYTF. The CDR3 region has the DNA TGTGCCAGCAGCTTGAGAGCACGGGGCTACACCTTC.

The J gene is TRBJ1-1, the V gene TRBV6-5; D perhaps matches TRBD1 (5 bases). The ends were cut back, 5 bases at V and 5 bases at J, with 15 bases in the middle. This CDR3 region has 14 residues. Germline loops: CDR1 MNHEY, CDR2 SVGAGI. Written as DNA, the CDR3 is TGTGCCAGCAGTCAGCTAGGGCGGGGGACTGAAGCTTTCTTT. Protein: CASSQLGRGTEAFF.

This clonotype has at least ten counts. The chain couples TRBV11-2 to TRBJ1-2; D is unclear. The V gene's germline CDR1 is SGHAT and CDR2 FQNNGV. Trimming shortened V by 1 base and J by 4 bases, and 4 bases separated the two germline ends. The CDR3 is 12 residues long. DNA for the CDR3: TGTGCCAGCAGCTTAGGGACCTATGGCTACACCTTC. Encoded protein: CASSLGTYGYTF.

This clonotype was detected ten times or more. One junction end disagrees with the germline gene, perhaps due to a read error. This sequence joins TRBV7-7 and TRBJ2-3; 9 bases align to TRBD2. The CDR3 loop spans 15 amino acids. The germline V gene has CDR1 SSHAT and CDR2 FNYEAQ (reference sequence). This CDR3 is CASSFGLAGTDTQYF. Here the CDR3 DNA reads TGTGCTAGCAGCTTCGGCCTAGCGGGAACAGATACGCAGTATTTT.

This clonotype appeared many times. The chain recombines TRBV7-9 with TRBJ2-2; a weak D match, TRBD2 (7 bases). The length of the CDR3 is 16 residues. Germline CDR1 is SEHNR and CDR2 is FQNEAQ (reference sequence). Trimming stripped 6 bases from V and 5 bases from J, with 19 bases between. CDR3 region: CASSRLAGARTGELFF. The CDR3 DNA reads TGTGCCAGCAGTCGACTCGCGGGGGCGCGAACCGGGGAGCTGTTTTTT. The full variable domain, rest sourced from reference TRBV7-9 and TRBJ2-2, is DTGVSQNPRHKITKRGQNVTFRCDPISEHNRLYWYRQTLGQGPEFLTYFQNEAQLEKSRLLSDRFSAERPKGSFSTLEIQRTEQGDSAMYLCASSRLAGARTGELFFGEGSRLTVL.